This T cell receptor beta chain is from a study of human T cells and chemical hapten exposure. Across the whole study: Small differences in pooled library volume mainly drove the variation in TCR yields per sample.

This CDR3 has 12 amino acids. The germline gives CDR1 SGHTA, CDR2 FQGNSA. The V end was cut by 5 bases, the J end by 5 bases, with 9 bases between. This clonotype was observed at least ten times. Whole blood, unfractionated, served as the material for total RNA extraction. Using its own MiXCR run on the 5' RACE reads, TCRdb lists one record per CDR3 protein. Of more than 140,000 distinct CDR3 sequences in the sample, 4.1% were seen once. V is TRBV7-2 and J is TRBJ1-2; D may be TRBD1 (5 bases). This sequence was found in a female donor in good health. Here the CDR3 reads CASSPDRYGYTF. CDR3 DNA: TGTGCCAGCAGCCCTGACAGATATGGCTACACCTTC.